A single sample gave rise to the 5 T cell receptor beta chains below, sequenced in a study of cytomegalovirus exposure and HLA in healthy donors. PCR involved 60 Vbeta and 13 Jbeta primers. Assay: immunoSEQ multiplex PCR; the TCRdb copy retains only in-frame clones and omits some. The table lists around 100,000 clones, approximately 85% of them singletons. The source material was PBMCs. These receptors were taken from a man aged 25 to 45 in good health and CMV-seronegative.

CDR3 amino acids: CASSLSPGFGGELFF. The CDR3 DNA is TGTGCCAGCAGTTTATCCCCGGGGTTCGGCGGGGAGCTGTTTTTT. The rearrangement joins TRBV27 to TRBJ2-2; maybe TRBD2 (5 bases). Germline CDR1 is MNHEY and CDR2 is SMNVEV (reference sequence). CDR3 length: 15 residues. With 0 bases removed from V and 7 bases from J, the gap between germline ends came to 12 bases.

The chain couples TRBV15 to TRBJ2-7, with D possibly being TRBD1 (6 bases). V lost 1 base to trimming and J lost 11 bases, with 18 bases between them. This CDR3 comprises 14 residues. Germline lookup yields CDR1 LNHNV and CDR2 YYDKDF (reference sequence). CDR3 amino acids: CATSRATGTSKEYF. In DNA, the CDR3 is TGTGCCACCAGCAGAGCGACAGGCACCTCAAAGGAGTACTTC.

The chain recombines TRBV7-9 with TRBJ2-3; D is unresolved. Per the germline V gene, CDR1 is SEHNR and CDR2 is FQNEAQ (reference sequence). The CDR3 runs to 12 residues. V dropped 11 bases and J dropped 4 bases, with 13 bases sitting between them. The CDR3 is CAVGSVADTQYF. The CDR3 DNA is TGTGCCGTAGGCAGCGTGGCAGATACGCAGTATTTT.

The gene calls are TRBV5-1 and TRBJ1-2; 9 bases match TRBD1. CDR1 and CDR2 (germline): SGHRS, YFSETQ. Losses at the gene ends were 4 bases for V and 4 bases for J; bases not matched to a gene: 17. This CDR3 contains 18 residues. In DNA form, the CDR3 reads TGCGCCAGCAGCCCAACGACCACCCCTCGGACAGGGGTCTATGGCTACACCTTC. It is translated as CASSPTTTPRTGVYGYTF.

The rearrangement joins TRBV19 to TRBJ1-2, with 10 bases aligning to TRBD1. CDR1 and CDR2 from the germline V gene are LNHDA and SQIVND (reference sequence). CDR3 length: 14 residues. Germline trimming cut 6 bases from V and 4 bases from J; bases unmatched to any gene: 5. The chain's CDR3 is CASRDRGISYGYTF. DNA for the CDR3: TGTGCCAGTAGGGACAGGGGGATCAGCTATGGCTACACCTTC.